These 5 T cell receptor beta chains originate from one sample sequenced in a study of radiotherapy plus CTLA-4 blockade in lung cancer. The assay was immunoSEQ multiplex PCR, and TCRdb's table has in-frame clones only and misses some. The sample has 100,000 to 150,000 clones, about 90% seen once. This material consisted of peripheral blood, taken from a patient treated with radiotherapy plus ipilimumab. All receptors derive from a human donor with non-small cell lung cancer that progressed on radiotherapy plus ipilimumab.

The CDR3 here is CAITSSGLADNEQFF. DNA for the CDR3: TGTGCCATAACCTCTAGTGGGCTAGCGGACAATGAGCAGTTCTTC. The V and J genes are TRBV2 and TRBJ2-1; TRBD2 matches 7 bases. The CDR3 has 15 residues. V dropped 10 bases and J dropped 5; count of bases not matched to a gene: 14. The germline gives CDR1 SNHLY, CDR2 FYNNEI.

J is TRBJ2-1 and V is TRBV6-5; 8 bases are a match to TRBD2. The CDR3 spans 15 residues. Per germline, CDR1 MNHEY and CDR2 SVGAGI. After removal of 6 bases from V and 7 bases from J, the junction contained 11 bases not matched to a gene. The CDR3 protein is CASRNAGTRVNEQFF. CDR3 nucleotides: TGTGCCAGCAGAAACGCCGGGACTAGGGTGAATGAGCAGTTCTTC.

In this sample, this clone turned up once. The chain combines TRBV5-1 with TRBJ2-3, with 12 bases lining up with TRBD2. The germline V gene has CDR1 SGHRS and CDR2 YFSETQ. This CDR3 comprises 16 residues. V lost 4 bases, J lost 2 bases, and 5 bases stayed unmatched. This chain's CDR3 is CASSPGTSGYTDTQYF. The DNA of the CDR3 is TGCGCCAGCAGCCCCGGGACTAGCGGGTACACAGATACGCAGTATTTT.

This chain uses TRBV5-4 with TRBJ2-7, with a weak D call TRBD2 (6 bases). Trimming shortened V by 1 base and J by 4 bases, and 9 bases separated the two germline ends. Germline loops: CDR1 SGHNT, CDR2 YYREEE (reference sequence). The CDR3 contains 13 residues. In DNA, the CDR3 is TGTGCCAGCAGCTTGCCTGGGGGGTACGAGCAGTACTTC. Protein product: CASSLPGGYEQYF.

The V and J genes are TRBV2 and TRBJ2-7, with 10 nucleotides matching TRBD2. Germline V CDR1 and CDR2: SNHLY, FYNNEI. Losses at the gene ends were 5 bases for V and 3 bases for J; bases not matched to a gene: 4. CDR3 length: 14 residues. CDR3 bases: TGTGCCAGCAGTATAAGGACTAGCGGCTACGAGCAGTACTTC. It codes for CASSIRTSGYEQYF.